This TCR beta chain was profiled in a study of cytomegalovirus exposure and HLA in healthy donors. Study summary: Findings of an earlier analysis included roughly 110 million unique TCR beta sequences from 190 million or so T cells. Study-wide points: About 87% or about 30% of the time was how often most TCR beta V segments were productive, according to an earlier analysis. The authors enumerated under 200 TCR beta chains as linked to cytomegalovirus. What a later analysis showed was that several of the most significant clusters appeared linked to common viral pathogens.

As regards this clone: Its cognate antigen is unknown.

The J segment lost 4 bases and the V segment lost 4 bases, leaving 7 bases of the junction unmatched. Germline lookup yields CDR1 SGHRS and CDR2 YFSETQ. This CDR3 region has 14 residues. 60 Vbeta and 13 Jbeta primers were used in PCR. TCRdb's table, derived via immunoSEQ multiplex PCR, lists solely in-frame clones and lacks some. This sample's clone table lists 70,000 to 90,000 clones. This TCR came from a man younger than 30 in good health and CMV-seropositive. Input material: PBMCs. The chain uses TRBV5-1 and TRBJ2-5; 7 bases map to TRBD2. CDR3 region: CASSPISGIETQYF. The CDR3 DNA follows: TGCGCCAGCAGCCCCATCAGCGGGATAGAGACCCAGTACTTC.